The 31 T cell receptor beta chains presented below share a single source sample, sequenced in a study of blood T cell repertoires in COVID-19. TCRdb's copy holds only in-frame clones and misses some; the assay was immunoSEQ multiplex PCR. The sample records under 300,000 clones, around four fifths being singletons. The source material was peripheral blood. The receptor set was obtained from a woman in her forties or fifties who had recovered from COVID-19.

The chain uses TRBV19 and TRBJ2-7, with D maybe TRBD1 (6 bases). Per the germline V gene, CDR1 is LNHDA and CDR2 is SQIVND (reference sequence). The CDR3 is 16 amino acids. V dropped 5 bases and J dropped 0 bases, with 17 bases sitting between them. Here the CDR3 DNA reads TGTGCCAGTAGTCCCAACAGGGTCCATAGCTCCTACGAGCAGTACTTC. Translation: CASSPNRVHSSYEQYF. The variable domain in full, with the rest retrieved from reference TRBV19 and TRBJ2-7, is DGGITQSPKYLFRKEGQNVTLSCEQNLNHDAMYWYRQDPGQGLRLIYYSQIVNDFQKGDIAEGYSVSREKKESFPLTVTSAQKNPTAFYLCASSPNRVHSSYEQYFGPGTRLTVT.

The chain employs TRBV5-5 and TRBJ2-5, with 10 bases that match TRBD2. V lost 0 bases, J lost 4 bases, and 3 bases stayed unmatched. Germline CDR1 reads SGHKS; CDR2 reads YYEKEE (reference sequence). The CDR3 is 15 amino acids. In nucleotides, the CDR3 is TGTGCCAGCAGCTTGGTAGCGGGGGGATCAGAGACCCAGTACTTC. Amino acids: CASSLVAGGSETQYF.

Turning to this clone: The sample has other DNA sequences that encode this CDR3 too. The V gene is TRBV30, the J gene TRBJ1-5; D is possibly TRBD1 (6 bases). Trimming shortened V by 0 bases and J by 7 bases, and 10 bases separated the two germline ends. From germline, CDR1 is GTSNPN and CDR2 SVGIG (reference sequence). This CDR3 is 13 amino acids long. The CDR3 DNA sequence: TGTGCCTGGAGTGTCCAGGGGAGACAGCCCCAGCATTTT. It yields the protein CAWSVQGRQPQHF.

This clone was recorded a few times. This chain links TRBV7-2 with TRBJ2-7, with 8 positions matching TRBD1. J gave up 6 bases and V 5 bases, and 12 bases lay outside the gene matches. The germline V gene encodes CDR1 SGHTA and CDR2 FQGNSA. The CDR3 runs to 15 residues. This CDR3 reads CASSQRTGRYGEQYF. CDR3 DNA: TGTGCCAGCAGCCAACGGACAGGGAGGTATGGCGAGCAGTACTTC.

The chain recombines TRBV7-7 with TRBJ2-5; D ambiguous. Per germline, CDR1 SSHAT and CDR2 FNYEAQ (reference sequence). CDR3 length: 16 residues. V dropped 0 bases and J dropped 5 bases, with 16 bases sitting between them. CDR3 in amino acids: CASSLANPSGWETQYF. DNA for the CDR3: TGTGCCAGCAGCTTAGCGAACCCTAGTGGGTGGGAGACCCAGTACTTC.

A word on this clone: In the same sample, other DNA sequences code for this CDR3. This chain links TRBV9 with TRBJ1-2; the match to TRBD1 covers 8 bases. The CDR3 loop spans 14 amino acids. The V gene end was trimmed by 2 bases and the J gene end by 4 bases; junction bases not matched to a gene: 4. Looked up from germline, CDR1 is SGDLS and CDR2 is YYNGEE. The CDR3 nucleotides read TGTGCCAGCAGCGTCGGACAGGGAACCTATGGCTACACCTTC. Protein: CASSVGQGTYGYTF. Full variable domain (outside the CDR3, taken from reference TRBV9 and TRBJ1-2): DSGVTQTPKHLITATGQRVTLRCSPRSGDLSVYWYQQSLDQGLQFLIQYYNGEERAKGNILERFSAQQFPDLHSELNLSSLELGDSALYFCASSVGQGTYGYTFGSGTRLTVV.

The V and J genes are TRBV19 and TRBJ2-4, with D possibly TRBD2 on 5 matching bases. The CDR3 is 14 amino acids. V was pared by 8 bases and J by 8 bases, with 19 bases between. Germline CDR1 is LNHDA and CDR2 is SQIVND (reference sequence). The CDR3: CASGSTAGVDIQYF. CDR3 DNA sequence: TGTGCCAGTGGATCTACGGCCGGGGTGGACATTCAGTACTTC.

This rearrangement joins TRBV4-3 to TRBJ1-1, with D tentatively TRBD1 (5 bases). Per germline, CDR1 LGHNA and CDR2 YSLEER. V lost 2 bases to trimming and J lost 2 bases, with 12 bases between them. The CDR3 extends over 15 amino acids. The CDR3 nucleotides read TGCGCCAGCAGCCAAAAGCAGGGCGGCAACACTGAAGCTTTCTTT. It is translated as CASSQKQGGNTEAFF.

The genes are TRBV7-2 and TRBJ2-7; perhaps TRBD2 as D (5 bases). This CDR3 spans 14 amino acids. Germline V gene lookup returns CDR1 SGHTA and CDR2 FQGNSA. V gave up 5 bases and J gave up 6 bases, with 17 bases separating them. CDR3 in amino acids: CASSQELVSAEQYF. CDR3 bases: TGTGCCAGCAGCCAGGAACTAGTGTCTGCCGAGCAGTACTTC.

The chain has TRBV28 and TRBJ2-6; tentatively, D is TRBD1 (6 bases). This CDR3 is built from 15 residues. Germline CDR1 MDHEN, CDR2 SYDVKM. V was pared by 8 bases and J by 2 bases, with 13 bases between. The CDR3 DNA sequence: TGTGCCAGCGACGCAGGGGTAACTGGGGCCAACGTCCTGACTTTC. Protein product: CASDAGVTGANVLTF.

The J gene is TRBJ2-2, the V gene TRBV27, with no clear D. The CDR3 length is 14 residues. The V gene lost 5 bases and the J gene lost 2 bases, with 9 bases spanning the gap. Germline V lookup: CDR1 MNHEY, CDR2 SMNVEV (reference sequence). The CDR3 bases are TGTGCCAGCAGTCGACTGGGTAACACCGGGGAGCTGTTTTTT. Its protein product is CASSRLGNTGELFF.

The chain couples TRBV28 to TRBJ1-1; the match to TRBD1 covers 9 bases. The germline CDR1 and CDR2 sequences are MDHEN and SYDVKM. V lost 3 bases and J lost 4; bases outside the gene matches: 6. The CDR3 is 15 residues long. CDR3 in amino acids: CASSLTGGQGTEAFF. As DNA, the CDR3 is TGTGCCAGCAGTTTGACAGGGGGACAAGGCACTGAAGCTTTCTTT.

This clone is a singleton in its sample. The genes are TRBV9 and TRBJ2-5; 14 bases fit TRBD2. Germline V gene sequence: CDR1 SGDLS, CDR2 YYNGEE. CDR3 length: 16 residues. V lost 4 bases to trimming and J lost 5 bases; unmatched junction nucleotides: 7. The CDR3 DNA follows: TGTGCCAGCAGCCCTCGACGACTAGCGGGAGGGGAGACCCAGTACTTC. Amino acids: CASSPRRLAGGETQYF.

CDR3 region: CASSVGQSEQYF. The CDR3 coding sequence is TGTGCCAGCAGCGTTGGGCAGTCCGAGCAGTACTTC. This chain joins TRBV9 and TRBJ2-7; unclear D gene. The V end was cut by 2 bases, the J end by 6 bases, with 9 bases between. The CDR3 has 12 amino acids. Germline V gene data show CDR1 as SGDLS and CDR2 as YYNGEE.

The V gene is TRBV4-3, the J gene TRBJ2-1; 7 bases line up with TRBD2. Germline CDR1 reads LGHNA; CDR2 reads YSLEER. The CDR3 totals 17 residues. Trimming cost V 2 bases and J 8 bases; bases outside gene matches: 15. The CDR3 region has the DNA TGCGCCAGCAGCCAAAACCCCGGGACTAAAGGGGCCCATGAGCAGTTCTTC. Protein sequence: CASSQNPGTKGAHEQFF.

The chain couples TRBV2 to TRBJ1-6; weak D call: TRBD1 (6 bases). With 4 bases removed from V and 6 bases from J, the gap between germline ends came to 10 bases. CDR3 length equals 14 residues. The germline CDR1 and CDR2 sequences are SNHLY and FYNNEI. DNA for the CDR3: TGTGCCAGCAGTGCGGGGGGGCCTAATTCACCCCTCCACTTT. Translated, it gives CASSAGGPNSPLHF. Filled out from reference TRBV2 and TRBJ1-6, the complete variable domain reads EPEVTQTPSHQVTQMGQEVILRCVPISNHLYFYWYRQILGQKVEFLVSFYNNEISEKSEIFDDQFSVERPDGSNFTLKIRSTKLEDSAMYFCASSAGGPNSPLHFGNGTRLTVT.

V gene TRBV7-6 combines with J gene TRBJ2-7; maybe TRBD1 (5 bases). Trimming took 1 base from V and 1 from J, leaving 11 bases between them. Germline V gives CDR1 SGHVS, CDR2 FNYEAQ. The CDR3 extends over 15 amino acids. The CDR3: CASSLEATGSYEQYF. In DNA form, the CDR3 reads TGTGCCAGCAGCTTAGAGGCAACAGGTTCCTACGAGCAGTACTTC.

The V and J genes are TRBV9 and TRBJ1-4, with D maybe TRBD1 (6 bases). V shed 3 bases and J shed 7 bases, with 22 bases lying between them. Germline V gene sequence: CDR1 SGDLS, CDR2 YYNGEE. CDR3 length equals 17 residues. DNA of the CDR3: TGTGCCAGCAGCGCAGGGGACCCCCCCAGGGGTGGTGAAAAACTGTTTTTT. Its translation is CASSAGDPPRGGEKLFF.

This sequence joins TRBV9 and TRBJ2-1; D gene unclear. Germline values: CDR1 SGDLS, CDR2 YYNGEE. V lost 4 bases, J lost 4 bases, and 9 bases lay in between. This CDR3 comprises 13 residues. This CDR3 is CASSTSSYNEQFF. The CDR3 DNA reads as TGTGCCAGCAGCACATCCTCGTACAATGAGCAGTTCTTC.

This clone occurred a few times. This chain uses TRBV27 with TRBJ2-3; 7 bases agree with TRBD2. The CDR3 sequence is 14 residues long. After removal of 9 bases from V and 2 bases from J, the junction contained 8 bases not matched to a gene. The germline V gene encodes CDR1 MNHEY and CDR2 SMNVEV (reference sequence). CDR3 nucleotides: TGTGCCAGTAGCCCTAGCGGACACACAGATACGCAGTATTTT. It encodes CASSPSGHTDTQYF.

V usage is TRBV4-1 and J usage is TRBJ2-7, with 10 positions matching TRBD2. CDR1 is MGHRA, CDR2 YSYEKL, per germline. The trim removed 0 bases at V and 7 bases at J, leaving 9 bases unmatched. The CDR3 covers 16 residues. The CDR3 DNA follows: TGCGCCAGCAGCCAAGATTCAGCGGGGGGGCCGGGAGAGCAGTACTTC. Protein: CASSQDSAGGPGEQYF.

In nucleotides, the CDR3 is TGTGCCAGCAGCCAAGGGGAGTCGAATTCACCCCTCCACTTT. It translates to CASSQGESNSPLHF. This chain joins TRBV4-2 and TRBJ1-6; D is uncertain. Germline assignment: CDR1 LGHNA and CDR2 YNFKEQ. Trimming pared 1 base from V and 7 bases from J, leaving 8 bases between. This CDR3 contains 14 residues.

The V and J genes are TRBV10-3 and TRBJ2-7; TRBD1 aligns across 10 bases. Per germline, CDR1 ENHRY and CDR2 SYGVKD. J gave up 2 bases and V 4 bases, and 5 bases lay outside the gene matches. The CDR3 is 15 residues long. CDR3 region: CAISGGQGEAYEQYF. The CDR3 bases are TGTGCCATCAGTGGAGGACAGGGGGAAGCCTACGAGCAGTACTTC.

J is TRBJ2-1 and V is TRBV19; 10 nucleotides align to TRBD2. This CDR3 spans 16 amino acids. Germline V gene lookup returns CDR1 LNHDA and CDR2 SQIVND (reference sequence). The ends lost 3 bases at V and 2 bases at J; junction bases unmatched: 4. CDR3 in DNA: TGTGCCAGTAGTATCGCCGGGACTAGCGCCTACAATGAGCAGTTCTTC. Its protein is CASSIAGTSAYNEQFF.

The chain carries TRBV7-9 and TRBJ2-1, with 7 bases fitting TRBD1. Germline CDR1 SEHNR, CDR2 FQNEAQ (reference sequence). V was pared by 3 bases and J by 3 bases, with 5 bases of the junction left unmatched. The CDR3 consists of 15 residues. CDR3 sequence reads: CASSFSQGIYNEQFF. In nucleotides, the CDR3 is TGTGCCAGCAGCTTTTCACAGGGGATCTACAATGAGCAGTTCTTC.

About this clone: This sample also contains other DNA sequences that code for the same CDR3. The chain couples TRBV24-1 to TRBJ2-4; 8 bases map to TRBD1. The CDR3 length is 14 residues. The germline V gene has CDR1 KGHDR and CDR2 SFDVKD. The junction had 1 base not matched to a gene; V was cut back by 4 bases and J by 3 bases. DNA of the CDR3: TGTGCCACCAGTGACGGACAGGGCAAAAACATTCAGTACTTC. Its protein is CATSDGQGKNIQYF.

This clone was counted once. This rearrangement joins TRBV2 to TRBJ2-7; D unresolved. Germline V gene sequence: CDR1 SNHLY, CDR2 FYNNEI. The CDR3 consists of 17 residues. The ends were cut back, 4 bases at V and 0 bases at J, with 19 bases in the middle. CDR3 residues: CASSVDQPRSVSYEQYF. DNA of the CDR3: TGTGCCAGCAGTGTCGACCAGCCTAGAAGTGTCTCCTACGAGCAGTACTTC.

CDR3 sequence: CASSTRGNEQFF. The DNA of the CDR3 is TGTGCCAGCAGTACCCGAGGAAATGAGCAGTTCTTC. The chain links TRBV6-5 to TRBJ2-1, with D unclear. CDR3 length: 12 amino acids. Germline-derived CDR1 and CDR2 are MNHEY and SVGAGI. V was trimmed by 5 bases and J by 7 bases, leaving 9 bases between them.

There are many counts of this clone. The chain employs TRBV5-6 and TRBJ1-5, with D maybe TRBD1 (6 bases). V lost 4 bases to trimming and J lost 1 base, with 15 bases between them. Germline CDR1 is SGHDT and CDR2 is YYEEEE. The CDR3 is made up of 16 amino acids. The CDR3 DNA is TGTGCCAGCAGCGAGGGGGGGGCGTTGAGCAATCAGCCCCAGCATTTT. It is translated as CASSEGGALSNQPQHF.

This clone was detected only a few times. The V call is TRBV4-2, the J call TRBJ1-4, with a tentative D call TRBD1 (6 bases). V lost 0 bases and J 3 bases, leaving 8 bases between the germline ends. The CDR3 consists of 15 residues. The germline gives CDR1 LGHNA, CDR2 YNFKEQ. CDR3 protein: CASSQEGGANEKLFF. CDR3 DNA sequence: TGTGCCAGCAGCCAAGAAGGGGGAGCTAATGAAAAACTGTTTTTT.

The chain has TRBV6-5 and TRBJ2-7; 7 positions agree with TRBD2. The germline V gene has CDR1 MNHEY and CDR2 SVGAGI. This CDR3 is 13 amino acids long. The ends lost 4 bases at V and 4 bases at J; junction bases unmatched: 4. The CDR3 here is CASSLAGTYEQYF. The DNA for the CDR3 is TGTGCCAGCAGTTTAGCGGGTACTTACGAGCAGTACTTC.